Sequencing of this TCR beta chain was carried out in a study of response to subunit inactivated influenza vaccine. TCRdb used MiXCR to reprocess the RT-PCR reads, holding one entry per CDR3 protein. The sample holds roughly 790,000 distinct CDR3 sequences, 21% seen once. Germline values: CDR1 SGHVS, CDR2 FNYEAQ. This CDR3 comprises 14 residues. Unmatched junction bases numbered 8, after V lost 5 bases and J lost 5 bases. This clonotype has just a few counts. V and J are TRBV7-6 and TRBJ2-7; 8 positions agree with TRBD1. Here the sequenced sample was PBMCs from blood, taken 5 days after vaccination. The TCR comes from a man aged 50-59 years who received an inactivated influenza vaccine. CDR3 amino acids: CASSVGQVLDEQYF. The CDR3, as DNA: TGTGCCAGCAGCGTGGGACAGGTCTTAGACGAGCAGTACTTC. The full variable domain, with the rest looked up from reference TRBV7-6 and TRBJ2-7, is GAGVSQSPRYKVTKRGQDVALRCDPISGHVSLYWYRQALGQGPEFLTYFNYEAQQDKSGLPNDRFSAERPEGSISTLTIQRTEQRDSAMYRCASSVGQVLDEQYFGPGTRLTVT.